The entry below gives a single TCR beta chain sequence along with its context. The CDR3 length is 15 residues. V was pared by 3 bases and J by 3 bases, with 12 bases between. From germline, CDR1 is LNHDA and CDR2 SQIVND (reference sequence). Libraries were prepared by immunoSEQ multiplex PCR; TCRdb keeps only in-frame clonotypes and omits some of them. This sample has 97,000 or so clones, with 82% found just once. The sample belongs to a study of blood T cell repertoires in COVID-19. J is TRBJ2-4 and V is TRBV19, with D possibly being TRBD2 (6 bases). This sequence originates from an elderly man with acute or convalescent COVID-19. Input material: peripheral blood. CDR3 DNA sequence: TGTGCCAGTAGTATCGGAGGGCGGAACAAAAACATTCAGTACTTC. Translated, it gives CASSIGGRNKNIQYF. The whole variable domain, filled in from reference TRBV19 and TRBJ2-4, reads DGGITQSPKYLFRKEGQNVTLSCEQNLNHDAMYWYRQDPGQGLRLIYYSQIVNDFQKGDIAEGYSVSREKKESFPLTVTSAQKNPTAFYLCASSIGGRNKNIQYFGAGTRLSVL.